The 5 T cell receptor beta chains given below trace back to one sample, sequenced in a study of T cell repertoires in cytomegalovirus infection. From the reads, TCRdb called clonotypes with MiXCR, one entry per CDR3 protein. The repertoire holds approximately 250,000 distinct CDR3 sequences, 6.5% seen once, with 6.5% in the top ten. The sequencing sample was made of PBMCs. Receptor source: a human donor in good health (CMV status not recorded). Some clones in this sample may be carry-over from other donors' samples.

The chain is built from TRBV5-1 and TRBJ1-1; possible D gene TRBD1, 6 bases. The CDR3 has 14 residues. V was trimmed by 0 bases and J by 5 bases, leaving 11 bases between them. In germline, CDR1 is SGHRS, CDR2 YFSETQ. CDR3 coding DNA: TGCGCCAGCAGCTTGGGCGGGGGCTTAACTGAAGCTTTCTTT. Protein sequence: CASSLGGGLTEAFF.

This clonotype has ten or more counts. The V and J genes are TRBV28 and TRBJ2-3; possibly TRBD2 for D (6 bases). Germline CDR1 and CDR2: MDHEN and SYDVKM. The CDR3 covers 15 residues. V lost 3 bases, J lost 6 bases, and 16 bases lay in between. The CDR3 is CASSLGLSVEDTQYF. The CDR3 DNA is TGTGCCAGCAGTTTGGGACTGAGCGTTGAGGATACGCAGTATTTT.

A word on this clonotype: A much larger clone differs by one base, so this may be a read error. V and J are TRBV10-2 and TRBJ1-5, with D possibly matching TRBD1 (6 bases). The length of the CDR3 is 15 residues. Germline assignment: CDR1 WSHSY and CDR2 SAAADI. Trimming removed 7 bases at V and 5 bases at J, with 18 bases between. The CDR3: CASTRDKAEHQPQHF. CDR3 nucleotide sequence: TGCGCCAGCACTCGGGACAAGGCCGAGCATCAGCCCCAGCATTTT.

This clonotype was picked up many times. The chain carries TRBV7-2 and TRBJ1-2; TRBD1 is a possible D gene (5 bases). CDR1 is SGHTA, CDR2 FQGNSA, per germline. V lost 4 bases and J lost 2, with 14 bases in between. This CDR3 region has 15 residues. CDR3 region: CASSSRQTANYGYTF. The CDR3 DNA sequence: TGTGCCAGCAGCTCCCGCCAGACAGCAAACTATGGCTACACCTTC. Drawing the rest from reference TRBV7-2 and TRBJ1-2, the complete variable domain is GAGVSQSPSNKVTEKGKDVELRCDPISGHTALYWYRQSLGQGLEFLIYFQGNSAPDKSGLPSDRFSAERTGGSVSTLTIQRTQQEDSAVYLCASSSRQTANYGYTFGSGTRLTVV.

This clonotype was picked up many times. The chain carries TRBV2 and TRBJ2-7; D is perhaps TRBD1 (7 bases). The CDR3 covers 12 residues. Trimming pared 4 bases from V and 5 bases from J, leaving 9 bases between. Germline-derived CDR1 and CDR2 are SNHLY and FYNNEI. The CDR3 reads CASSGRGDEQYF. CDR3 bases: TGTGCCAGCAGTGGCAGGGGGGACGAGCAGTACTTC.